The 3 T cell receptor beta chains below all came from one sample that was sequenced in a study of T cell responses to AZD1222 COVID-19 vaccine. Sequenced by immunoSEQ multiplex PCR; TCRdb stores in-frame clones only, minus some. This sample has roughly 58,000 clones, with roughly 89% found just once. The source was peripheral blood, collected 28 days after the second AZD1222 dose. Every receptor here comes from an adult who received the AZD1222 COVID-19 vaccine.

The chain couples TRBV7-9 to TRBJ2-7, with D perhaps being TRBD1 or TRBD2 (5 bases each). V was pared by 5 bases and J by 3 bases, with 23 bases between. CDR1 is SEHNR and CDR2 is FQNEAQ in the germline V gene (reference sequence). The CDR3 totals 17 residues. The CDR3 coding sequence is TGTGCCAGCAGCCCTAACCGGGACGGCGTCATTGGCTACGAGCAGTACTTC. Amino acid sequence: CASSPNRDGVIGYEQYF.

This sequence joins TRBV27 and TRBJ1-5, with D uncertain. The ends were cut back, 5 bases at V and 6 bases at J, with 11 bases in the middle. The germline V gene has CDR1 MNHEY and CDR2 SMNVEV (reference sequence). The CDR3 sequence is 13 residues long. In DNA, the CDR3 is TGTGCCAGCAGTCCCCCCAGTGGTCAGCCCCAGCATTTT. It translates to CASSPPSGQPQHF.

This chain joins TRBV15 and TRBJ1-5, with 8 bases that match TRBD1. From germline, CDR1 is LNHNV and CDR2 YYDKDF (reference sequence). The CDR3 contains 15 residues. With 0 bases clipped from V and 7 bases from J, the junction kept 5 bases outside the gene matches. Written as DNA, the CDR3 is TGTGCCACCAGCAGAGACGGACAGGGAGACCAGCCCCAGCATTTT. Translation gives CATSRDGQGDQPQHF.